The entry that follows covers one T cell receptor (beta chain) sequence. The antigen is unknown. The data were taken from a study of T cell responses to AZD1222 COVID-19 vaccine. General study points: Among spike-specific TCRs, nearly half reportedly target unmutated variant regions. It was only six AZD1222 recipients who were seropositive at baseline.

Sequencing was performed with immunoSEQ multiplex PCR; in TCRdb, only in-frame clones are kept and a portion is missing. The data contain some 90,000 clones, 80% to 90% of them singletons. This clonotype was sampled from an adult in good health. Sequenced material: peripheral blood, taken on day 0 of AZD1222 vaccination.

The CDR3, as DNA: TGTGCCAGCAGCTCACCGACAGGAGACACTGAAGCTTTCTTT. This encodes CASSSPTGDTEAFF. V is TRBV5-6 and J is TRBJ1-1, with a possible D match to TRBD1 (6 bases). Germline CDR1 reads SGHDT; CDR2 reads YYEEEE. CDR3 size: 14 residues. The V end lost 3 bases, the J end lost 3 bases, and 12 bases lay between the germline ends. Variable domain in full (rest from reference TRBV5-6 and TRBJ1-1): DAGVTQSPTHLIKTRGQQVTLRCSPKSGHDTVSWYQQALGQGPQFIFQYYEEEERQRGNFPDRFSGHQFPNYSSELNVNALLLGDSALYLCASSSPTGDTEAFFGQGTRLTVV.